The T cell receptor beta chain described here comes from a study of blood T cell repertoires in COVID-19. Overall study context: Whether acute or convalescent, the COVID-19 samples came from the United States, Italy and Spain.

This table comes from immunoSEQ multiplex PCR, and its TCRdb copy is limited to in-frame clones, with some not included. Of around 100,000 clones listed, around 85% are singletons. J gave up 5 bases and V 6 bases, and 11 bases lay outside the gene matches. Germline loops: CDR1 SGHTA, CDR2 FQGNSA. This CDR3 spans 15 amino acids. The chain has TRBV7-2 and TRBJ2-7; 9 nucleotides match TRBD2. This sequence was found in a human donor in a cohort sampled during active COVID-19. The sequenced material came from peripheral blood. The CDR3 DNA reads TGTGCCAGCAGACCAAGGCTAGCGGGGAGAGACGAGCAGTACTTC. Amino acids: CASRPRLAGRDEQYF.